This T cell receptor beta chain was retrieved from a study of T cell repertoires in cytomegalovirus infection. Study at large: The authors relied on CMV epitopes, both recently identified HLA-C-restricted and well-studied HLA-B-restricted. Public TCR beta signatures marked donors with CMV infection and the matching HLA.

Notes on the study in general: Carriage of CMV together with the relevant HLA was identifiable through cumulative public TCR beta family frequency.

To note about this clonotype: Its antigen is unidentified.

MiXCR was run by TCRdb on the reads, yielding one entry per CDR3 protein. The table has 110,000 to 150,000 distinct CDR3 sequences, more than 30% seen once. Germline V gene lookup returns CDR1 MNHNY and CDR2 SVGAGI (reference sequence). V lost 8 bases, J lost 3 bases, and 17 bases lay in between. This CDR3 is built from 14 residues. The chain joins TRBV6-6 to TRBJ2-7; perhaps TRBD2 as D (5 bases). This TCR was recovered from a human donor in good health (CMV status not recorded). Some clones in this sample may be carry-over from other donors' samples. The material sequenced was CD8+ T cells from cultured PBMCs, taken from culture after CMV antigen stimulation. CDR3 sequence: CASGIGRGVYEQYF. CDR3 nucleotide sequence: TGTGCCAGCGGTATTGGACGGGGTGTCTACGAGCAGTACTTC.